This TCR beta chain was observed in a study of cytomegalovirus exposure and HLA in healthy donors. Findings and limits, study-wide: HLA restriction was apparent for most CMV-associated TCR beta chains in a later analysis. An analysis was carried out later, and it reportedly showed fewer N-insertions in an Asian-associated ancestry cluster than the roughly 670-donor mean.

Primers included in the PCR were 60 Vbeta and 13 Jbeta primers. Clones were read by immunoSEQ multiplex PCR, and TCRdb kept only the in-frame ones, dropping some. The table records about 100,000 clones, around 84% of them present only once. This CDR3 has 14 amino acids. V was clipped by 1 base and J by 10 bases; unmatched bases: 7. Germline CDR1 and CDR2: LGHNA and YNFKEQ. Note on this clone: Its cognate antigen is unknown.

V gene TRBV4-2 combines with J gene TRBJ2-1, with 7 bases aligning to TRBD2. Material for sequencing was PBMCs. The TCR sequence derives from a young woman in good health and CMV-seronegative. The CDR3 is CASSQGTSSYEQFF. Here the CDR3 DNA reads TGTGCCAGCAGCCAAGGGACTAGTTCTTACGAGCAGTTCTTC.